The 8 T cell receptor beta chains listed next were all sequenced from one sample in a study of blood T cell repertoires in COVID-19. Sequencing used immunoSEQ multiplex PCR; TCRdb keeps in-frame clones, though not all of them. This sample has 250,000 to 300,000 clones, with roughly 88% found just once. The sequenced material came from PBMCs or T cells enriched from blood (not recorded which). These receptor sequences come from a woman aged 50 to 60 who had recovered from COVID-19.

The chain links TRBV19 to TRBJ1-2; 9 nucleotides line up with TRBD1. The ends lost 6 bases at V and 7 bases at J; junction bases unmatched: 9. The length of the CDR3 is 14 residues. The germline CDR1 and CDR2 sequences are LNHDA and SQIVND (reference sequence). The CDR3 DNA reads as TGTGCCAGTAGACCCTCCGGACAGGGGACTGGCTACACCTTC. It codes for CASRPSGQGTGYTF.

V gene TRBV9 combines with J gene TRBJ1-6; D gene uncertain. V shed 0 bases and J shed 7 bases, with 14 bases lying between them. This CDR3 is built from 16 residues. Germline values: CDR1 SGDLS, CDR2 YYNGEE. The CDR3 sequence: CASSVGPFKENSPLHF. CDR3 sequence (DNA): TGTGCCAGCAGCGTAGGGCCCTTTAAGGAGAATTCACCCCTCCACTTT.

J is TRBJ2-1 and V is TRBV7-8; 9 bases match TRBD2. Germline V gene data show CDR1 as SGHVS and CDR2 as FQNEAQ. CDR3 length: 16 amino acids. With 4 bases clipped from V and 9 bases from J, the junction kept 13 bases outside the gene matches. The CDR3 protein is CASSSGLAGRAREQFF. The DNA for the CDR3 is TGTGCCAGCAGCTCGGGGCTAGCGGGACGAGCCCGTGAGCAGTTCTTC.

The chain links TRBV18 to TRBJ1-1, with a weak D call TRBD1 (5 bases). Germline assignment: CDR1 KGHSH and CDR2 LQKENI. Trimming took off 2 bases at V and 3 bases at J, with 10 bases between the two ends. The CDR3 covers 14 residues. CDR3 nucleotide sequence: TGTGCCAGCTCACCAGGTCCGGGGGACACTGAAGCTTTCTTT. Protein product: CASSPGPGDTEAFF.

The gene calls are TRBV12-5 and TRBJ2-1, with 12 positions matching TRBD1. Germline-derived CDR1 and CDR2 are LGHNT and FRNRAP. The CDR3 is 15 residues long. V lost 4 bases, J lost 7 bases, and 5 bases stayed unmatched. CDR3 residues: CASGSGDRGRNEQFF. The CDR3 nucleotides are TGTGCTAGTGGTTCAGGGGACAGGGGGCGGAATGAGCAGTTCTTC.

This chain uses TRBV5-6 with TRBJ1-1; D gene unclear. V shed 4 bases and J shed 1 base, with 11 bases lying between them. This CDR3 region has 14 residues. Germline V lookup: CDR1 SGHDT, CDR2 YYEEEE. Written as DNA, the CDR3 is TGTGCCAGCAGCCCAGGACTGACGAACACTGAAGCTTTCTTT. This encodes CASSPGLTNTEAFF.

The chain carries TRBV7-3 and TRBJ2-1; 8 bases are a match to TRBD2. Germline V gene lookup returns CDR1 SGHTA and CDR2 FQGTGA. J gave up 7 bases and V 5 bases, and 13 bases lay outside the gene matches. This CDR3 has 16 amino acids. CDR3 DNA sequence: TGTGCCAGCAGCCCCTATCTAGCGGGCATAGAGAATGAGCAGTTCTTC. Protein: CASSPYLAGIENEQFF. Based on the CDR3 plus reference TRBV7-3 and TRBJ2-1, the full variable domain is GAGVSQTPSNKVTEKGKYVELRCDPISGHTALYWYRQSLGQGPEFLIYFQGTGAADDSGLPNDRFFAVRPEGSVSTLKIQRTERGDSAVYLCASSPYLAGIENEQFFGPGTRLTVL.

This CDR3 reads CASSYSTGEQFF. Written as DNA, the CDR3 is TGTGCCAGCAGTTACTCAACAGGGGAGCAGTTCTTC. The rearrangement joins TRBV6-5 to TRBJ2-1; maybe TRBD1 (6 bases). Per the germline V gene, CDR1 is MNHEY and CDR2 is SVGAGI. Trimming pared 0 bases from V and 10 bases from J, leaving 7 bases between. The CDR3 extends over 12 amino acids.